The rows below give T cell receptor beta chains drawn from one sample of a study of identical twins. TCRdb reprocessed the 5' RACE reads via MiXCR and lists one record per CDR3 protein. The table has approximately 630,000 distinct CDR3 sequences, 7.1% seen once. The sample was also linked to a second study, of yellow fever vaccine responses in identical twins.

Sequencing was performed on PBMCs. These receptors were collected from a woman between 18 and 30 years old in good health. The CDR3 runs from the conserved cysteine through the conserved F or W. A D gene is named only where the DNA matches it firmly. Some rows have no size entry. The others give once, few or many, or a class for an expanded clone.

v_call	d_call	j_call	clone_size	cdr3_nt	cdr3_aa
TRBV9	-	TRBJ2-3	many	TGTGCCAGCAGCGTAGCCAGGGTATATGGCACAGATACGCAGTATTTT	CASSVARVYGTDTQYF
TRBV4-1	-	TRBJ1-5	-	TGCGCCAGCAGCCAAGTAGGTTCGGGGGCGAATCAGCCCCAGCATTTT	CASSQVGSGANQPQHF
TRBV7-8	TRBD1	TRBJ1-5	many	TGTGCCAGCAGCTTACAAGACAGGGGGCTGTATCAGCCCCAGCATTTT	CASSLQDRGLYQPQHF
TRBV7-8	-	TRBJ2-1	-	TGTGCCAGCAGCTTTACCGGGACCATATACAATGAGCAGTTCTTC	CASSFTGTIYNEQFF
TRBV9	TRBD2	TRBJ2-5	few	TGTGCCAGCAGCGTAGTTAGCGGGACGACTCAAGAGACCCAGTACTTC	CASSVVSGTTQETQYF
TRBV7-9	-	TRBJ2-2	-	TGTGCCAGCAGCCCGAGGGGGGAGACCACCGGGGAGCTGTTTTTT	CASSPRGETTGELFF
TRBV20-1	-	TRBJ1-2	-	TGCAGTGCTAGTCTCTCGGGGGCAAACTATGGCTACACCTTC	CSASLSGANYGYTF
TRBV7-9	TRBD1	TRBJ2-2	few	TGTGCCAGCAGCTTAAGGGGACAGGGGGCGTGGACCGGGGAGCTGTTTTTT	CASSLRGQGAWTGELFF
TRBV29-1	-	TRBJ2-3	many	TGCAGCGTCGGGGGCCACAGGACTAGATCAGATACGCAGTATTTT	CSVGGHRTRSDTQYF
TRBV29-1	TRBD1	TRBJ2-7	many	TGCAGCGTTCAGAATCCGGGACAGGGCATGGACGAGCAGTACTTC	CSVQNPGQGMDEQYF
TRBV15	TRBD1	TRBJ1-6	few	TGTGCCACCAGCAGAGTCCAACAGGGGCTGAATTCACCCCTCCACTTT	CATSRVQQGLNSPLHF
TRBV29-1	TRBD2	TRBJ2-7	many	TGCAGCGCTGCGGGACTAGCGGGAGCCTACGAGCAGTACTTC	CSAAGLAGAYEQYF
TRBV12-3/TRBV12-4	-	TRBJ2-2	many	TGTGCCAGCAGTTTCGCAGGCACCGGGGAGCTGTTTTTT	CASSFAGTGELFF
TRBV7-9	TRBD2	TRBJ2-3	-	TGTGCCAGCAGCTTACGCGGGAGAGATGGCACAGATACGCAGTATTTT	CASSLRGRDGTDTQYF
TRBV4-1	TRBD1	TRBJ1-2	few	TGCGCCAGCAGCCTCAGGGAGGGACAGGGTCGTTATGGCTACACCTTC	CASSLREGQGRYGYTF
TRBV20-1	TRBD1	TRBJ1-6	few	TGCAGTGCTACGGACAGGGTGTTTGATTCACCCCTCCACTTT	CSATDRVFDSPLHF
TRBV2	-	TRBJ1-1	many	TGTGCCAGCAGCGTACAGAGCGGTGAAGCTTTCTTT	CASSVQSGEAFF